One and the same sample provided the 25 T cell receptor beta chains below, sequenced in a study of cytomegalovirus exposure and HLA in healthy donors. 60 Vbeta and 13 Jbeta primers were used in PCR. Profiled with immunoSEQ multiplex PCR; TCRdb holds only in-frame clones, not every one. The profile covers about 190,000 clones, with under 80% appearing a single time and approximately 4.8% taken by the ten largest. The sequenced sample consisted of PBMCs. The receptors derive from a young man in good health and CMV-seropositive.

The rearrangement uses TRBV5-6 and TRBJ2-5, with D perhaps matching TRBD1 (6 bases). Germline V lookup: CDR1 SGHDT, CDR2 YYEEEE. CDR3 length equals 18 residues. V was trimmed by 2 bases and J by 2 bases, leaving 22 bases between them. The CDR3: CASSFPKGVAKQQETQYF. The CDR3, as DNA: TGTGCCAGCAGCTTCCCGAAGGGGGTGGCGAAACAGCAAGAGACCCAGTACTTC.

This rearrangement joins TRBV6-5 to TRBJ1-4; D might be TRBD1 (6 bases). From germline, CDR1 is MNHEY and CDR2 SVGAGI. The CDR3 loop spans 15 amino acids. V was pared by 4 bases and J by 0 bases, with 9 bases between. In nucleotides, the CDR3 is TGTGCCAGCAGTTCCGGACAGACAACTAATGAAAAACTGTTTTTT. This encodes CASSSGQTTNEKLFF.

The chain combines TRBV5-6 with TRBJ2-7; possible D gene TRBD1, 6 bases. The J call is uncertain, as TRBJ2-5 better fits the DNA end. Germline CDR1 is SGHDT and CDR2 is YYEEEE. This CDR3 has 15 residues. CDR3 in amino acids: CASSFSTGNKETQYF. In DNA form, the CDR3 reads TGTGCCAGCAGCTTTAGCACAGGGAACAAAGAGACCCAGTACTTC.

This clone is a singleton in its sample. The chain uses TRBV14 and TRBJ1-1, with 9 bases that match TRBD1. Germline-derived CDR1 and CDR2 are SGHDN and FVKESK. CDR3 length equals 14 residues. With 5 bases clipped from V and 2 bases from J, the junction kept 3 bases outside the gene matches. CDR3 nucleotide sequence: TGTGCCAGCAGCTGGACAGGGGTAAACACTGAAGCTTTCTTT. This sequence encodes CASSWTGVNTEAFF.

This rearrangement joins TRBV14 to TRBJ2-5; possibly TRBD2 for D (5 bases). The CDR3 consists of 15 residues. Germline-derived CDR1 and CDR2 are SGHDN and FVKESK. Between the trimmed V and J ends, which lost 0 bases and 2 bases, there was a span of 10 bases. CDR3 nucleotide sequence: TGTGCCAGCAGCCAAGAGCGCGGCGGGCAAGAGACCCAGTACTTC. Protein sequence: CASSQERGGQETQYF.

V usage is TRBV30 and J usage is TRBJ2-7; D is unresolved. CDR3 length: 13 amino acids. Per germline, CDR1 GTSNPN and CDR2 SVGIG (reference sequence). Trimming took 2 bases from V and 3 from J, leaving 11 bases between them. In nucleotides, the CDR3 is TGTGCCTGGAGTAGAGTAGAGATCTACGAGCAGTACTTC. Residues: CAWSRVEIYEQYF.

This clone was counted a few times. As DNA, the CDR3 is TGTGCCAGCAGCGCCTCGAGCGGGAGAGGCGCCTACGAGCAGTACTTC. Residues: CASSASSGRGAYEQYF. The chain couples TRBV12-1 to TRBJ2-7; the table assigns TRBD2, which was not confirmed against the DNA. TRBV12-1 is deemed a pseudogene. The CDR3 loop spans 16 amino acids.

The chain combines TRBV6-1 with TRBJ2-4; possibly TRBD1 for D (6 bases). Trimming pared 6 bases from V and 5 bases from J, leaving 14 bases between. Germline V gives CDR1 MNHNS, CDR2 SASEGT. The CDR3 is 14 amino acids. The DNA of the CDR3 is TGTGCCAGCAGAGATAAAAACAGGGAAAACATTCAGTACTTC. Translation: CASRDKNRENIQYF.

CDR3 protein: CASSMTSGRAFYNEQFF. CDR3 bases: TGTGCCAGTAGTATGACAAGCGGGAGAGCATTCTACAATGAGCAGTTCTTC. The chain combines TRBV19 with TRBJ2-1, with TRBD2 identical over 8 bases. The CDR3 consists of 17 residues. V dropped 3 bases and J dropped 3; count of bases not matched to a gene: 10. CDR1 and CDR2 from the germline V gene are LNHDA and SQIVND (reference sequence).

V and J are TRBV5-4 and TRBJ1-3; weak D call: TRBD1 (5 bases). The CDR3 runs 16 residues. V was clipped by 0 bases and J by 1 base, with 11 bases between them. CDR1 and CDR2 from the germline V gene are SGHNT and YYREEE (reference sequence). CDR3 amino acids: CASSLGHGGSGNTIYF. The CDR3 bases are TGTGCCAGCAGCTTGGGCCACGGGGGTTCTGGAAACACCATATATTTT.

This rearrangement joins TRBV5-1 to TRBJ2-7; weak D call: TRBD1 (6 bases). Trimming took off 4 bases at V and 0 bases at J, with 11 bases between the two ends. The CDR3 length is 14 residues. The germline V gene encodes CDR1 SGHRS and CDR2 YFSETQ. In nucleotides, the CDR3 is TGCGCCAGCAGCCCGGACAGCTTCTCCTACGAGCAGTACTTC. It translates to CASSPDSFSYEQYF. Drawing the rest from reference TRBV5-1 and TRBJ2-7, the complete variable domain is KAGVTQTPRYLIKTRGQQVTLSCSPISGHRSVSWYQQTPGQGLQFLFEYFSETQRNKGNFPGRFSGRQFSNSRSEMNVSTLELGDSALYLCASSPDSFSYEQYFGPGTRLTVT.

This clone is a singleton in its sample. The chain couples TRBV10-3 to TRBJ2-1, with 14 bases lining up with TRBD2. CDR1 is ENHRY, CDR2 SYGVKD, per germline. The CDR3 spans 16 residues. The ends lost 6 bases at V and 4 bases at J; junction bases unmatched: 5. CDR3 sequence reads: CAISPTSGGGYNEQFF. In nucleotides, the CDR3 is TGTGCCATCAGCCCGACTAGCGGGGGGGGGTACAATGAGCAGTTCTTC.

The rearrangement joins TRBV9 to TRBJ1-1, with TRBD1 as a possible D gene (5 bases). This CDR3 contains 14 residues. In germline, CDR1 is SGDLS, CDR2 YYNGEE. Trimming took off 1 base at V and 4 bases at J, with 11 bases between the two ends. The CDR3 DNA follows: TGTGCCAGCAGCGTAAGCAGGGAGGCCACTGAAGCTTTCTTT. This encodes CASSVSREATEAFF.

The gene calls are TRBV7-2 and TRBJ2-5, with TRBD1 as a possible D gene (6 bases). Between the trimmed V and J ends, which lost 7 bases and 4 bases, there was a span of 13 bases. Germline V gene lookup returns CDR1 SGHTA and CDR2 FQGNSA. This CDR3 has 13 amino acids. DNA of the CDR3: TGTGCCAGCACGACAGGAAGGAGAGAGACCCAGTACTTC. This sequence encodes CASTTGRRETQYF.

J is TRBJ2-7 and V is TRBV30, with 11 bases identical to TRBD2. The CDR3 consists of 16 residues. Germline V gives CDR1 GTSNPN, CDR2 SVGIG (reference sequence). The V and J ends lost 1 base and 2 bases, in that order; junction bases with no gene match: 7. CDR3 sequence reads: CAWSATSGRRTYEQYF. Here the CDR3 DNA reads TGTGCCTGGAGTGCCACTAGCGGGAGAAGGACCTACGAGCAGTACTTC.

This clone was recorded a few times. The CDR3: CATRNSQETQYF. CDR3 in DNA: TGTGCCACCAGAAACTCCCAAGAGACCCAGTACTTC. This sequence joins TRBV15 and TRBJ2-5; D gene unclear. The CDR3 extends over 12 amino acids. Germline V lookup: CDR1 LNHNV, CDR2 YYDKDF (reference sequence). V dropped 6 bases and J dropped 1 base, with 6 bases sitting between them.

The J gene is TRBJ2-3, the V gene TRBV7-8; tentative D call: TRBD1 (5 bases). Germline CDR1 is SGHVS and CDR2 is FQNEAQ. Deletions cut 0 bases from V and 2 bases from J, with 12 bases between. The CDR3 totals 16 residues. The CDR3 DNA sequence: TGTGCCAGCAGCTTAGCTCGGTGGGGCCTCACAGATACGCAGTATTTT. It specifies CASSLARWGLTDTQYF. Using reference TRBV7-8 and TRBJ2-3 for the parts outside the CDR3, the full variable domain is GAGVSQSPRYKVAKRGQDVALRCDPISGHVSLFWYQQALGQGPEFLTYFQNEAQLDKSGLPSDRFFAERPEGSVSTLKIQRTQQEDSAVYLCASSLARWGLTDTQYFGPGTRLTVL.

The chain links TRBV27 to TRBJ1-1; 9 bases agree with TRBD1. The CDR3 runs to 15 residues. Germline assignment: CDR1 MNHEY and CDR2 SMNVEV (reference sequence). The J segment lost 2 bases and the V segment lost 5 bases, leaving 6 bases of the junction unmatched. For the CDR3, the DNA is TGTGCCAGCAGTGGGGGACAGGGAACCAACACTGAAGCTTTCTTT. Protein sequence: CASSGGQGTNTEAFF.

This sequence joins TRBV2 and TRBJ2-7, with 9 bases aligning to TRBD1. The CDR3 loop spans 15 amino acids. CDR1 is SNHLY and CDR2 is FYNNEI in the germline V gene. The J segment lost 6 bases and the V segment lost 3 bases, leaving 9 bases of the junction unmatched. CDR3 region: CASSEDRGLAREQYF. Here the CDR3 DNA reads TGTGCCAGCAGTGAGGACAGGGGCCTGGCGCGCGAGCAGTACTTC. The variable domain in full, completed from reference TRBV2 and TRBJ2-7, reads EPEVTQTPSHQVTQMGQEVILRCVPISNHLYFYWYRQILGQKVEFLVSFYNNEISEKSEIFDDQFSVERPDGSNFTLKIRSTKLEDSAMYFCASSEDRGLAREQYFGPGTRLTVT.

The chain combines TRBV5-1 with TRBJ2-5; TRBD2 agrees at 10 bases. V gave up 1 base and J gave up 7 bases; unmatched junction bases: 7. The germline V gene encodes CDR1 SGHRS and CDR2 YFSETQ. This CDR3 spans 15 amino acids. The CDR3 nucleotides read TGCGCCAGCAGCTTGCGAGCGGGGGGGCCGGGGACCCAGTACTTC. Amino acids: CASSLRAGGPGTQYF.

A single count supports this clone. V is TRBV6-5 and J is TRBJ2-5; TRBD2 aligns across 8 bases. The V segment lost 5 bases and the J segment 5 bases; nucleotides outside the gene matches: 10. The germline V gene encodes CDR1 MNHEY and CDR2 SVGAGI. The CDR3 loop spans 15 amino acids. The CDR3 reads CASSRLIAGRETQYF. In DNA, the CDR3 is TGTGCCAGCAGTCGCCTCATAGCGGGGAGGGAGACCCAGTACTTC.

The chain combines TRBV28 with TRBJ2-7, with 7 bases identical to TRBD1. In germline, CDR1 is MDHEN, CDR2 SYDVKM. There are 14 residues in the CDR3. The trim removed 6 bases at V and 3 bases at J, leaving 8 bases unmatched. CDR3 sequence: CASRLQGRIYEQYF. The CDR3 nucleotides are TGTGCCAGCAGATTACAGGGGCGGATCTACGAGCAGTACTTC.

This chain connects TRBV18 to TRBJ2-5; 11 positions match TRBD1. The CDR3 is 15 amino acids. V lost 8 bases, J lost 5 bases, and 10 bases stayed unmatched. The germline CDR1 and CDR2 sequences are KGHSH and LQKENI. CDR3 in amino acids: CASTSRTGGKETQYF. The CDR3 DNA follows: TGTGCCAGCACCTCACGGACAGGGGGCAAGGAGACCCAGTACTTC. Combining the CDR3 with reference TRBV18 and TRBJ2-5 gives the whole variable domain NAGVMQNPRHLVRRRGQEARLRCSPMKGHSHVYWYRQLPEEGLKFMVYLQKENIIDESGMPKERFSAEFPKEGPSILRIQQVVRGDSAAYFCASTSRTGGKETQYFGPGTRLLVL.

Here the CDR3 reads CASSLVGEGNQPQHF. The CDR3 DNA is TGTGCCAGCAGCTTGGTCGGTGAGGGCAATCAGCCCCAGCATTTT. This rearrangement joins TRBV5-6 to TRBJ1-5; no definite D call. V lost 0 bases and J 2 bases, leaving 9 bases between the germline ends. From germline, CDR1 is SGHDT and CDR2 YYEEEE. The CDR3 covers 15 residues.

This rearrangement joins TRBV15 to TRBJ2-7; 9 nucleotides match TRBD1. Germline CDR1 is LNHNV and CDR2 is YYDKDF (reference sequence). This CDR3 comprises 12 residues. V dropped 11 bases and J dropped 2; count of bases not matched to a gene: 4. Here the CDR3 reads CAAGTGPYEQYF. For the CDR3, the DNA is TGTGCCGCCGGGACAGGGCCCTACGAGCAGTACTTC.